The clone carrying this T cell receptor beta chain was recorded a few times. As yet, its antigen is unknown. These data come from a study of blood T cells in healthy people across ages. Study results and limitations: Age showed a roughly linear inverse relationship with TCR beta diversity per million T cells. What prevented conclusive comparison of naive and antigen-experienced cells was that PBMCs were unsorted.

The authors ran a second PCR of roughly 7 to 11 cycles using a sample-barcoded 5' primer and a J-beta primer mix. Each CDR3 protein gets one entry after TCRdb re-called the 5' RACE reads with MiXCR. The data contain 700,000 to 900,000 distinct CDR3 sequences, about 53% of them seen just once; the ten biggest clones take up roughly 40%. There are 15 residues in the CDR3. Between the trimmed V and J ends, which lost 2 bases and 1 base, there was a span of 6 bases. Germline V gene sequence: CDR1 SEHNR, CDR2 FQNEAQ (reference sequence). Extracted total RNA amounted to at least 5.5 micrograms for each sample.

The sample consisted of blood. The receptor comes from a man older than 75 in good health. The chain carries TRBV7-9 and TRBJ2-6, with no clear D. The CDR3 nucleotides read TGTGCCAGCAGCTTACAGATGTCTGGGGCCAACGTCCTGACTTTC. Encoded protein: CASSLQMSGANVLTF.